What follows are 4 T cell receptor beta chains derived from one specimen sequenced in a study of cytomegalovirus exposure and HLA in healthy donors. The PCR contained 60 Vbeta and 13 Jbeta primers. The method was immunoSEQ multiplex PCR; TCRdb's version includes in-frame clones alone and lacks a portion of them. The sample lists approximately 180,000 clones, 87% seen once, with about 0.23% in the top ten. The specimen was PBMCs. The receptors derive from a girl under three years old in good health and CMV-seronegative.

The rearrangement joins TRBV18 to TRBJ2-5, with D possibly TRBD2 on 6 matching bases. The germline V gene encodes CDR1 KGHSH and CDR2 LQKENI. Trimming shortened V by 0 bases and J by 5 bases, and 19 bases separated the two germline ends. The CDR3 is 17 residues long. The CDR3 DNA is TGTGCCAGCTCACCACCGGGCCTGAAGGGGACTGGGGAGACCCAGTACTTC. Translating gives CASSPPGLKGTGETQYF. Complete variable domain (other parts from reference TRBV18 and TRBJ2-5): NAGVMQNPRHLVRRRGQEARLRCSPMKGHSHVYWYRQLPEEGLKFMVYLQKENIIDESGMPKERFSAEFPKEGPSILRIQQVVRGDSAAYFCASSPPGLKGTGETQYFGPGTRLLVL.

This chain joins TRBV12-5 and TRBJ2-2; possible D gene TRBD1, 6 bases. The V end lost 4 bases, the J end lost 7 bases, and 13 bases lay between the germline ends. In germline, CDR1 is LGHNT, CDR2 FRNRAP. CDR3 size: 14 residues. The CDR3 sequence is CASGSQGWVGELFF. CDR3 in DNA: TGTGCTAGTGGTTCCCAGGGGTGGGTCGGGGAGCTGTTTTTT. Combining the CDR3 with reference TRBV12-5 and TRBJ2-2 gives the whole variable domain DARVTQTPRHKVTEMGQEVTMRCQPILGHNTVFWYRQTMMQGLELLAYFRNRAPLDDSGMPKDRFSAEMPDATLATLKIQPSEPRDSAVYFCASGSQGWVGELFFGEGSRLTVL.

The chain joins TRBV18 to TRBJ2-2; 11 bases are shared with TRBD2. The CDR3 extends over 16 amino acids. CDR1 is KGHSH, CDR2 LQKENI, per germline. J gave up 6 bases and V 1 base, and 4 bases lay outside the gene matches. The CDR3 nucleotides are TGTGCCAGCTCACCACGGACTAGCGGGTTGGCCGGGGAGCTGTTTTTT. Residues: CASSPRTSGLAGELFF. Combining the CDR3 with reference TRBV18 and TRBJ2-2 gives the whole variable domain NAGVMQNPRHLVRRRGQEARLRCSPMKGHSHVYWYRQLPEEGLKFMVYLQKENIIDESGMPKERFSAEFPKEGPSILRIQQVVRGDSAAYFCASSPRTSGLAGELFFGEGSRLTVL.

This chain uses TRBV2 with TRBJ2-7; 7 positions match TRBD2. Losses at the gene ends were 7 bases for V and 0 bases for J; bases not matched to a gene: 9. The CDR3 covers 15 residues. Germline CDR1 SNHLY, CDR2 FYNNEI. This CDR3 is CASMTERGNSYEQYF. Here the CDR3 DNA reads TGTGCCAGCATGACAGAGCGGGGTAACTCCTACGAGCAGTACTTC.